This entry lists 3 T cell receptor beta chains sequenced from one sample in a study of cytomegalovirus exposure and HLA in healthy donors (dated by TCRdb to 2017 to 2019). Library preparation employed the immunoSEQ multiplex PCR assay. The multiplex PCR relied on a mix of 60 forward primers for TCR Vbeta segments and 13 reverse primers for TCR Jbeta segments. TCRdb's version of the immuneACCESS table is confined to in-frame rearrangements and falls short of the full clone set. An unresolved V gene accounts for under half of the shortfall where checked; the remainder is of unknown origin. A total of approximately 180,000 clones appear in this sample, 84% of them only once. Of the sample, under 5% is held by the ten largest clones. The material sequenced was PBMCs. Receptors originate from a girl between 5 and 17 years old in good health and CMV-seropositive.

This chain joins TRBV2 and TRBJ2-3; 8 positions match TRBD1. This CDR3 is 16 amino acids long. V lost 4 bases to trimming and J lost 3 bases; unmatched junction nucleotides: 9. Germline assignment: CDR1 SNHLY and CDR2 FYNNEI. CDR3 DNA: TGTGCCAGCAGTGGGGAAACGACAGGGGAAACAGATACGCAGTATTTT. Protein: CASSGETTGETDTQYF.

The chain recombines TRBV11-2 with TRBJ2-7; 9 nucleotides line up with TRBD1. Germline CDR1 SGHAT, CDR2 FQNNGV. The V and J ends lost 2 bases and 0 bases, in that order; junction bases with no gene match: 11. The CDR3 length is 18 residues. CDR3 loop: CASSLSGRDRVYSYEQYF. The DNA for the CDR3 is TGTGCCAGCAGCTTATCTGGCCGGGACAGGGTTTACTCCTACGAGCAGTACTTC.

The chain has TRBV27 and TRBJ1-2; D is perhaps TRBD1 (5 bases). This CDR3 is 14 amino acids long. The germline V gene has CDR1 MNHEY and CDR2 SMNVEV (reference sequence). The V end was cut by 6 bases, the J end by 8 bases, with 19 bases between. CDR3 DNA sequence: TGTGCCAGCAGAACGGAGGGGAAAGCGGTGGGCTACACCTTC. Translating gives CASRTEGKAVGYTF.